Following are 26 T cell receptor beta chains from one sample sequenced in a study of cytomegalovirus exposure and HLA in healthy donors (dated by TCRdb to the late 2010s). Library method: the immunoSEQ multiplex PCR assay. TCRdb re-hosts the immuneACCESS table, in-frame sequences only. Its copies lack some clones; in the studies checked, an unresolved V gene accounts for under half of them, and the cause for the rest is not known. This sample lists roughly 110,000 clones; 88% were detected once. Jointly, the top ten make up 1.5% to 2% of the sample. Input material: PBMCs. Receptors originate from a woman between 18 and 30 years old in good health and CMV-seropositive.

This chain joins TRBV28 and TRBJ2-1, with D possibly being TRBD2 (6 bases). Germline CDR1 reads MDHEN; CDR2 reads SYDVKM. The CDR3 consists of 21 residues. Deletions cut 4 bases from V and 1 base from J, with 29 bases between. In DNA, the CDR3 is TGTGCCAGCAGTTCAATTTACCCCCCCTTGGGGAGGACTCAATCCTACAATGAGCAGTTCTTC. This sequence encodes CASSSIYPPLGRTQSYNEQFF.

J is TRBJ2-5 and V is TRBV6-1; weak D call: TRBD2 (5 bases). V lost 4 bases to trimming and J lost 5 bases, with 14 bases between them. The CDR3 has 14 amino acids. Germline V gene sequence: CDR1 MNHNS, CDR2 SASEGT. The CDR3 region is CASSATRGLETQYF. CDR3 bases: TGTGCCAGCAGTGCGACTCGGGGTCTCGAGACCCAGTACTTC.

The chain employs TRBV11-2 and TRBJ2-1; the D gene is possibly TRBD1 (6 bases). CDR3 length equals 12 residues. Trimming shortened V by 5 bases and J by 8 bases, and 10 bases separated the two germline ends. Germline loops: CDR1 SGHAT, CDR2 FQNNGV. CDR3 nucleotide sequence: TGTGCCAGCAGCGGATCAGGGGATGAGCAGTTCTTC. Translating it yields CASSGSGDEQFF. Using reference TRBV11-2 and TRBJ2-1 for the parts outside the CDR3, the full variable domain is EAGVAQSPRYKIIEKRQSVAFWCNPISGHATLYWYQQILGQGPKLLIQFQNNGVVDDSQLPKDRFSAERLKGVDSTLKIQPAKLEDSAVYLCASSGSGDEQFFGPGTRLTVL.

V is TRBV15 and J is TRBJ1-5, with D hard to call. Per germline, CDR1 LNHNV and CDR2 YYDKDF (reference sequence). The germline V and J ends were trimmed by 0 bases and 7 bases, with 7 bases remaining between them. The CDR3 has 13 amino acids. The CDR3 DNA is TGTGCCACCAGCAGAGAGGGCGGGCAGCCCCAGCATTTT. Translated: CATSREGGQPQHF.

The rearrangement joins TRBV28 to TRBJ2-2, with D tentatively TRBD1 (6 bases). The germline V gene has CDR1 MDHEN and CDR2 SYDVKM. The ends were cut back, 8 bases at V and 1 base at J, with 11 bases in the middle. This CDR3 has 14 amino acids. The CDR3 DNA is TGTGCCAGCGGGCCGGACAGGAACACCGGGGAGCTGTTTTTT. It encodes CASGPDRNTGELFF.

The V call is TRBV28, the J call TRBJ1-3, with 7 bases lining up with TRBD1. Germline V gene sequence: CDR1 MDHEN, CDR2 SYDVKM. This CDR3 region has 16 residues. V shed 5 bases, J shed 0 bases, and the junction held 7 bases outside the gene matches. CDR3 coding DNA: TGTGCCAGCAGTCTACAGGGGCGAGACTCTGGAAACACCATATATTTT. It is translated as CASSLQGRDSGNTIYF. Complete variable domain (other parts from reference TRBV28 and TRBJ1-3): DVKVTQSSRYLVKRTGEKVFLECVQDMDHENMFWYRQDPGLGLRLIYFSYDVKMKEKGDIPEGYSVSREKKERFSLILESASTNQTSMYLCASSLQGRDSGNTIYFGEGSWLTVV.

The chain joins TRBV6-5 to TRBJ2-3; 8 positions agree with TRBD2. This CDR3 comprises 16 residues. The ends lost 4 bases at V and 0 bases at J; junction bases unmatched: 6. CDR1 and CDR2 from the germline V gene are MNHEY and SVGAGI. CDR3 nucleotides: TGTGCCAGCAGTTCCCGGGGGGGTACTAGCACAGATACGCAGTATTTT. Encoded protein: CASSSRGGTSTDTQYF.

The chain has TRBV28 and TRBJ2-7; 12 bases are shared with TRBD1. The CDR3 extends over 15 amino acids. Germline assignment: CDR1 MDHEN and CDR2 SYDVKM. With V trimmed by 6 bases and J by 7 bases, 10 bases remained unmatched. CDR3 loop: CASSRGGQGAWEQYF. Written as DNA, the CDR3 is TGTGCCAGCAGCAGGGGGGGACAGGGGGCCTGGGAGCAGTACTTC.

The J gene is TRBJ2-5, the V gene TRBV5-1, with TRBD1 matching 8 bases. CDR1 and CDR2 from the germline V gene are SGHRS and YFSETQ. The V and J ends lost 1 base and 4 bases, in that order; junction bases with no gene match: 15. The CDR3 consists of 18 residues. The CDR3 region is CASSLWGDRGVGGETQYF. The CDR3 region has the DNA TGCGCCAGCAGCTTGTGGGGCGACAGGGGAGTAGGAGGAGAGACCCAGTACTTC. The entire variable domain, with the rest obtained from reference TRBV5-1 and TRBJ2-5, is as follows: KAGVTQTPRYLIKTRGQQVTLSCSPISGHRSVSWYQQTPGQGLQFLFEYFSETQRNKGNFPGRFSGRQFSNSRSEMNVSTLELGDSALYLCASSLWGDRGVGGETQYFGPGTRLLVL.

This sequence joins TRBV5-4 and TRBJ2-1; TRBD2 matches 10 bases. The germline CDR1 and CDR2 sequences are SGHNT and YYREEE (reference sequence). CDR3 length: 14 residues. With V trimmed by 1 base and J by 10 bases, 5 bases remained unmatched. In nucleotides, the CDR3 is TGTGCCAGCAGCTTGATGCTAGCGGGGGTAGAGCAGTTCTTC. This translates into CASSLMLAGVEQFF. The entire variable domain, with the rest obtained from reference TRBV5-4 and TRBJ2-1, is as follows: ETGVTQSPTHLIKTRGQQVTLRCSSQSGHNTVSWYQQALGQGPQFIFQYYREEENGRGNFPPRFSGLQFPNYSSELNVNALELDDSALYLCASSLMLAGVEQFFGPGTRLTVL.

The chain uses TRBV4-1 and TRBJ1-2, with 8 positions matching TRBD1. Trimming removed 2 bases from V and 4 bases from J; junction bases left unmatched: 12. The germline V gene has CDR1 MGHRA and CDR2 YSYEKL. This CDR3 is 17 amino acids long. DNA of the CDR3: TGCGCCAGCAGCCAAACAACACGACAGGGGCTACCCTATGGCTACACCTTC. Amino acids: CASSQTTRQGLPYGYTF.

The chain joins TRBV18 to TRBJ2-5; 8 nucleotides agree with TRBD2. V gave up 5 bases and J gave up 1 base; unmatched junction bases: 6. Germline loops: CDR1 KGHSH, CDR2 LQKENI. This CDR3 is built from 15 residues. DNA for the CDR3: TGTGCCAGCTCAACGTCCGGGACTAGCCAAGAGACCCAGTACTTC. Amino acids: CASSTSGTSQETQYF.

The chain links TRBV4-2 to TRBJ2-7; TRBD1 aligns across 9 bases. CDR3 size: 20 residues. Per germline, CDR1 LGHNA and CDR2 YNFKEQ. V trimming: 0 bases; J trimming: 4 bases; junction bases outside the gene matches: 19. In nucleotides, the CDR3 is TGTGCCAGCAGCCAAGATTATAACAGGGGGCGCAAGTTATATCCATACGAGCAGTACTTC. This codes for CASSQDYNRGRKLYPYEQYF.

The chain links TRBV14 to TRBJ2-4; TRBD1 matches at 7 bases. The CDR3 runs 14 residues. V lost 10 bases to trimming and J lost 2 bases; unmatched junction nucleotides: 8. The V gene's germline CDR1 is SGHDN and CDR2 FVKESK. The CDR3 DNA reads as TGTGCCACCTCAGAGACAGGGACCAAAAACATTCAGTACTTC. Its translation: CATSETGTKNIQYF.

This clone occurred a few times. The CDR3 DNA is TGTGCCAGTCGACAACAGGGACCAAATTCACCCCTCCACTTT. Its protein product is CASRQQGPNSPLHF. V usage is TRBV25-1 and J usage is TRBJ1-6; D is perhaps TRBD1 (6 bases). The germline V and J ends were trimmed by 9 bases and 7 bases, with 16 bases remaining between them. The CDR3 extends over 14 amino acids. Looked up from germline, CDR1 is MGHDK and CDR2 is SYGVNS. Based on the CDR3 plus reference TRBV25-1 and TRBJ1-6, the full variable domain is EADIYQTPRYLVIGTGKKITLECSQTMGHDKMYWYQQDPGMELHLIHYSYGVNSTEKGDLSSESTVSRIRTEHFPLTLESARPSHTSQYLCASRQQGPNSPLHFGNGTRLTVT.

This clone was counted between two and nine times. The chain links TRBV5-6 to TRBJ1-5; D is ambiguous. The CDR3 length is 15 residues. Trimming pared 2 bases from V and 1 base from J, leaving 10 bases between. Germline CDR1 reads SGHDT; CDR2 reads YYEEEE. The CDR3 DNA reads as TGTGCCAGCAGCTTAGGCTTGGAGAGCAATCAGCCCCAGCATTTT. Amino acids: CASSLGLESNQPQHF.

As DNA, the CDR3 is TGTGCCATCAGCATTGGGACAGGGGACGAGCAGTACTTC. Translated: CAISIGTGDEQYF. The J gene is TRBJ2-7, the V gene TRBV10-3, with TRBD1 matching over 10 bases. The CDR3 runs 13 residues. CDR1 ENHRY and CDR2 SYGVKD come from the germline V gene. V shed 6 bases, J shed 5 bases, and the junction held 4 bases outside the gene matches.

The chain's CDR3 is CASSLGTGGSYEQYV. CDR3 coding DNA: TGTGCCAGCAGTTTAGGGACAGGGGGTTCCTACGAGCAGTACGTC. The chain couples TRBV28 to TRBJ2-7; TRBD1 matches at 11 bases. V was pared by 2 bases and J by 1 base, with 1 base of the junction left unmatched. Germline V lookup: CDR1 MDHEN, CDR2 SYDVKM. The CDR3 consists of 15 residues.

The chain combines TRBV5-4 with TRBJ2-7; D is undetermined. V was cut by 0 bases and J by 3 bases, with 4 bases left in between. CDR1 and CDR2 from the germline V gene are SGHNT and YYREEE (reference sequence). The CDR3 sequence is 12 residues long. CDR3 in DNA: TGTGCCAGCAGCTTGGGCGACTACGAGCAGTACTTC. Translating it yields CASSLGDYEQYF. Based on the CDR3 plus reference TRBV5-4 and TRBJ2-7, the full variable domain is ETGVTQSPTHLIKTRGQQVTLRCSSQSGHNTVSWYQQALGQGPQFIFQYYREEENGRGNFPPRFSGLQFPNYSSELNVNALELDDSALYLCASSLGDYEQYFGPGTRLTVT.

This chain links TRBV2 with TRBJ1-3, with a weak D call TRBD1 (6 bases). V lost 5 bases to trimming and J lost 0 bases, with 11 bases between them. The CDR3 runs 15 residues. Germline-derived CDR1 and CDR2 are SNHLY and FYNNEI. Written as DNA, the CDR3 is TGTGCCAGCAGTTGGGACAACTCCTCTGGAAACACCATATATTTT. It translates to CASSWDNSSGNTIYF.

The rearrangement uses TRBV5-4 and TRBJ2-5, with TRBD2 matching 7 bases. From germline, CDR1 is SGHNT and CDR2 YYREEE (reference sequence). This CDR3 spans 14 amino acids. V shed 3 bases, J shed 3 bases, and the junction held 5 bases outside the gene matches. CDR3 sequence: CASSWGGTEETQYF. CDR3 DNA sequence: TGTGCCAGCAGCTGGGGAGGGACGGAAGAGACCCAGTACTTC.

This chain links TRBV4-2 with TRBJ2-6, with 9 bases aligning to TRBD1. The CDR3 length is 18 residues. The V gene's germline CDR1 is LGHNA and CDR2 YNFKEQ. V trimming: 5 bases; J trimming: 1 base; junction bases outside the gene matches: 9. The CDR3 loop reads CASSKGQGTESGANVLTF. The DNA of the CDR3 is TGTGCCAGCAGCAAAGGACAGGGGACGGAGTCTGGGGCCAACGTCCTGACTTTC.

V usage is TRBV15 and J usage is TRBJ2-1; 9 nucleotides match TRBD1. The CDR3 consists of 15 residues. In germline, CDR1 is LNHNV, CDR2 YYDKDF (reference sequence). V shed 3 bases and J 8 bases; nucleotides not matched to a gene: 8. The CDR3 DNA follows: TGTGCCACCAGCAGCGGGACAGGGTTCTATGATGAGCAGTTCTTC. The encoded protein is CATSSGTGFYDEQFF. Filled out from reference TRBV15 and TRBJ2-1, the complete variable domain reads DAMVIQNPRYQVTQFGKPVTLSCSQTLNHNVMYWYQQKSSQAPKLLFHYYDKDFNNEADTPDNFQSRRPNTSFCFLDIRSPGLGDTAMYLCATSSGTGFYDEQFFGPGTRLTVL.

The J gene is TRBJ2-5, the V gene TRBV6-5; no clear D gene. The CDR3 has 14 amino acids. Trimming took off 0 bases at V and 8 bases at J, with 13 bases between the two ends. The V gene's germline CDR1 is MNHEY and CDR2 SVGAGI. CDR3 DNA sequence: TGTGCCAGCAGTTACTCGGGCATCCTCCAAACCCAGTACTTC. Its translation is CASSYSGILQTQYF.

The chain uses TRBV7-3 and TRBJ1-4, with D possibly being TRBD1 (5 bases). V was cut by 5 bases and J by 2 bases, with 18 bases left in between. Germline CDR1 SGHTA, CDR2 FQGTGA. The CDR3 contains 17 residues. The CDR3 protein is CASSPSDGGGTNEKLFF. In DNA, the CDR3 is TGTGCCAGCAGCCCGTCGGACGGGGGTGGCACTAATGAAAAACTGTTTTTT.

Here the CDR3 DNA reads TGCGCCAGCAGCTGGAGGGACAGCACAGATACGCAGTATTTT. Encoded protein: CASSWRDSTDTQYF. This rearrangement joins TRBV5-1 to TRBJ2-3; perhaps TRBD2 as D (6 bases). CDR1 and CDR2 from the germline V gene are SGHRS and YFSETQ. CDR3 size: 14 residues. Trimming shortened V by 3 bases and J by 0 bases, and 8 bases separated the two germline ends.